This TCR beta chain derives from a study of early T cells in non-severe SARS-CoV-2 infection. About the study: Chains were unpaired, as sequencing was done on bulk RNA from unsorted whole blood. Findings of the study overall: Clonotype matching in VDJdb favored anti-spike CD8 responses and did not capture private and CD4 specificities.

Separate cDNA molecules each had unique molecular identifiers attached to them. TCRdb redid the calling of the 5' RACE reads with MiXCR, one entry per CDR3 protein. The sample includes 55,000 or so distinct CDR3 sequences, around 6.6% of them seen just once. This clonotype has ten or more counts. Its antigen remains unidentified. V was trimmed by 0 bases and J by 0 bases, leaving 19 bases between them. CDR1 is DFQATT and CDR2 is SNEGSKA in the germline V gene (reference sequence). The CDR3 has 18 residues. This TCR derives from an adult who was a healthcare worker with PCR-confirmed SARS-CoV-2 infection or an uninfected control (not recorded which). The V call is TRBV20-1, the J call TRBJ2-3; weak D call: TRBD2 (5 bases). The material was whole blood, obtained at baseline. CDR3: CSARDQWRVGKSTDTQYF. CDR3 bases: TGCAGTGCTAGAGATCAGTGGCGGGTCGGGAAAAGCACAGATACGCAGTATTTT.